The clone carrying this TCR beta chain was detected many times. Its antigen is not identified. This specimen comes from a study of identical twins. General study points: Potential partial confounding of zero-insertion analyses by invariant MAIT and iNKT cells was noted. Memory repertoires lacked the insertion deficit that abundant cord blood beta clonotypes showed. Rather than following the same donors, the conclusions depended on cross-sectional statistical analysis.

TCRdb fed the 5' RACE reads into MiXCR, producing one record per CDR3 protein. The table lists around 570,000 distinct CDR3 sequences, roughly 9.9% of them singletons. The CDR3 has 17 residues. V lost 7 bases and J lost 1; bases outside the gene matches: 7. Germline CDR1 and CDR2: SQVTM and ANQGSEA. These data were likewise used in another study, on yellow fever vaccine responses in identical twins. That paper adds: Twin vaccine T cell responses reportedly seemed partly convergent, partly personalized.

The V gene is TRBV29-1, the J gene TRBJ2-1; 16 bases match TRBD2. The TCR originated in a young woman in good health. Sequenced material: PBMCs. CDR3 in DNA: TGCAGCGCCGAAGGGACTAGCGGGGGGGCGTCCTACAATGAGCAGTTCTTC. Its protein product is CSAEGTSGGASYNEQFF.